This T cell receptor (beta chain) was observed in a study of T-cell reconstitution after alpha-beta-depleted transplantation in children. Study observations and caveats: Several hundred graft clones that had expanded were reportedly the source of alpha-beta T cells about two months after transplant. A year post-transplant, T-cell counts and diversity derived mostly from newly produced T cells. Certain patients had high TCRbeta diversity at day 60, and it came from recipient T cells and thymic progenitors that survived.

It was with unique molecular identifiers that the TCRbeta library was prepared. One entry per CDR3 protein results from TCRdb running MiXCR on the PCR reads. The table records fewer than 700,000 distinct CDR3 sequences, 20% to 25% of them present only once. Remarks on this clonotype: The antigen is unknown.

This TCR was recovered from a boy in the first two years of life who had a stem cell transplant for acute myeloid leukemia, so the T cells may come from the graft donor. The sequences come from PBMCs, mostly from graft donor cells, collected 360 days after TCRalphabeta/CD19-depleted stem cell transplant.

The CDR3 spells CASSHARVYGYTF. CDR3 DNA sequence: TGTGCCAGCAGCCACGCTAGAGTCTATGGCTACACCTTC. The V and J genes are TRBV11-1 and TRBJ1-2; D unclear. Deletions cut 5 bases from V and 4 bases from J, with 11 bases between. The CDR3 is made up of 13 amino acids. Germline values: CDR1 SGHAT, CDR2 FQDESV (reference sequence).